This T cell receptor beta chain came from a study of cytomegalovirus exposure and HLA in healthy donors. Study-wide results and limits: In a later analysis, V- and J-gene trimming of beta chains associated with a DCLRE1C missense variant, replicated independently.

J was trimmed by 0 bases and V by 2 bases; bases with no gene match: 4. CDR1 and CDR2 (germline): MNHEY, SMNVEV (reference sequence). CDR3 size: 17 residues. This clone showed up just once. What it recognizes is unknown. The PCR used 60 Vbeta and 13 Jbeta primers. The repertoire was sequenced with immunoSEQ multiplex PCR; TCRdb's copy has only in-frame clones and lacks some. Among approximately 130,000 clones listed, 75% were seen once. The chain couples TRBV27 to TRBJ2-3; 11 nucleotides match TRBD2. This receptor was obtained from a woman aged 40 to 50 in good health and CMV-seropositive. Sample: PBMCs. This chain's CDR3 is CASSLLAGGTSTDTQYF. The CDR3 nucleotides are TGTGCCAGCAGTTTACTAGCGGGGGGCACTAGCACAGATACGCAGTATTTT.